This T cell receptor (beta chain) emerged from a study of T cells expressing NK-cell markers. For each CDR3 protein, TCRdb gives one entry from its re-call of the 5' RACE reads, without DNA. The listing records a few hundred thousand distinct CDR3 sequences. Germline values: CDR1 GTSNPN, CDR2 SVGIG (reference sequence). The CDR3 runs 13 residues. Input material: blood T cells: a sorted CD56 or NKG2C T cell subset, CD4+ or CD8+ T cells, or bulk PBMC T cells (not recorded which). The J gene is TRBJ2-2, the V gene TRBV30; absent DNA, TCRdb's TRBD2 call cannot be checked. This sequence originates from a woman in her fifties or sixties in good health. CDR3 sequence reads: CAWSPSGTGELFF.